This T cell receptor beta chain was retrieved from a study of blood T cell repertoires in COVID-19. Study at large: Samples taken during acute and convalescent COVID-19 were collected in the United States, Italy and Spain. T cells, B-cell-depleted T cells, or PBMCs supplied cDNA or gDNA.

This clone was observed a handful of times. As handled by the study authors: Amplifying reference gene primers gave estimates of nucleated cell counts. Sequencing used immunoSEQ multiplex PCR; TCRdb keeps in-frame clones, though not all of them. The V and J calls and the clone size are those of that table, but D and trimming were determined from the DNA. Here the sample spans roughly 100,000 clones, around 76% being singletons. The germline gives CDR1 MDHEN, CDR2 SYDVKM. The CDR3 sequence is 14 residues long. V lost 3 bases, J lost 8 bases, and 7 bases stayed unmatched. The sequenced sample consisted of peripheral blood. This chain links TRBV28 with TRBJ1-2; 9 bases line up with TRBD1. The receptor comes from an elderly man with acute or convalescent COVID-19. CDR3 amino acids: CASSFTGGGKGYTF. CDR3 sequence (DNA): TGTGCCAGCAGTTTTACAGGGGGCGGGAAAGGCTACACCTTC.